These T cell receptor beta chains were read from a single sample in a study of blood T cells in healthy people across ages. TCRdb reprocessed the 5' RACE reads with MiXCR, giving one entry per CDR3 protein. Here the sample spans roughly 2 million distinct CDR3 sequences, around half being singletons. The sample comprised blood. These TCRs come from a woman aged 35 to 49 in good health. Each CDR3 is given without its conserved first and last residue. Fields, in order: J gene, V gene, CDR3 protein.

>TRBJ2-3|TRBV18
ASSPYVTGKTDTQY
>TRBJ2-3|TRBV7-6
ASSLGGLAGGDTQY
>TRBJ2-1|TRBV10-1
ACSEPGPFNEQF
>TRBJ1-2|TRBV6-6
ASRGGGPGGYT
>TRBJ1-6|TRBV5-1
ASSPGTENLSPLH
>TRBJ2-3|TRBV20-1
SARRAGTVTDTQY
>TRBJ1-4|TRBV7-9
ASSPEVWADEKLF
>TRBJ1-1|TRBV6-2/TRBV6-3
ASRNPGSTEAF
>TRBJ2-3|TRBV3-1
ASSQDWRAKDTQY
>TRBJ2-6|TRBV10-3
ATRPGPTIKPNVLT
>TRBJ2-3|TRBV9
ASSEGGRRDTQY
>TRBJ2-1|TRBV7-2
ASSLAGTRFNEQF
>TRBJ2-1|TRBV6-6
ASTALNEQF
>TRBJ2-3|TRBV12-5
ASAPGGSTDTQY
>TRBJ2-2|TRBV19
ASSISGGTGELF
>TRBJ2-1|TRBV5-1
ASRFAGGSYNEQF
>TRBJ2-1|TRBV6-2/TRBV6-3
ASSYQDGVNEQF
>TRBJ1-2|TRBV5-5
ASSLRGGQGNYGYT
>TRBJ2-3|TRBV6-2/TRBV6-3
ASSYGGRGRAGTDTQY
>TRBJ2-5|TRBV27
ASSFTGRALETQY
>TRBJ2-3|TRBV10-3
AISSGVYTQY
>TRBJ1-1|TRBV7-6
ASSLGTGFLNTEAF
>TRBJ2-1|TRBV20-1
SAPLAGVYNEQF
>TRBJ2-7|TRBV6-1
ASSARQFYEQY
>TRBJ2-4|TRBV6-6
ASMLGGGDIQY
>TRBJ2-2|TRBV10-3
AIRQERGTGELF
>TRBJ1-2|TRBV2
ASKHPIGGYT
>TRBJ2-1|TRBV20-1
SAIRGDRGNEQF
>TRBJ2-7|TRBV29-1
SVEVASAGSLYEQY
>TRBJ2-6|TRBV15
ATSRDPFGGQGIRDGANVLT
>TRBJ1-6|TRBV28
ASYSDGKSSPLH
>TRBJ2-7|TRBV20-1
SANGPGVYEQY
>TRBJ2-7|TRBV7-2
ASSSRTDISYEQY
>TRBJ2-1|TRBV7-2
ASSLAAGGVDNEQF
>TRBJ2-5|TRBV5-1
ASGVQCSQETQY
>TRBJ2-1|TRBV10-2
ASRLRGEGKNEQF
>TRBJ2-1|TRBV6-5
ASGLPGRAGDNEQF
>TRBJ2-1|TRBV20-1
SASPTSGGAYEQF
>TRBJ2-6|TRBV7-6
ASSRRMGQSGANVLT
>TRBJ1-5|TRBV7-2
ASKQGAMSNQPQH
>TRBJ1-4|TRBV7-2
ASSRSIATNEKLF
>TRBJ2-3|TRBV28
ASSFEGAVSDTQY
>TRBJ2-1|TRBV28
ASSTTNNGGAFEQF
>TRBJ1-5|TRBV6-2/TRBV6-3
ASSYQESNQPQH
>TRBJ2-1|TRBV4-2
ASSQDYNEQF
>TRBJ2-7|TRBV12-3/TRBV12-4
ASTADPYEQY
>TRBJ1-2|TRBV6-1
ASSEKGRYSYGYT
>TRBJ1-2|TRBV4-1
ASSQVGLGGYT
>TRBJ2-5|TRBV5-1
ASRLQGATETQY
>TRBJ2-4|TRBV15
ATRDLVRDIQY
>TRBJ2-7|TRBV10-2
ARSQGPVEEQY
>.|TRBV11-1
ASQAGGLRETQY